The 22 T cell receptor beta chains below were found in one sample sequenced in a study of blood T cell repertoires in COVID-19. Data came from immunoSEQ multiplex PCR; TCRdb stores just in-frame clones and leaves some out. The sample records fewer than 350,000 clones, 85% being singletons. Sequences were obtained from PBMCs or T cells enriched from blood (not recorded which). The receptors come from a woman aged 45-59 years who had recovered from COVID-19.

The chain combines TRBV30 with TRBJ2-5; possible D gene TRBD2, 5 bases. Germline lookup yields CDR1 GTSNPN and CDR2 SVGIG (reference sequence). This CDR3 contains 16 residues. V was trimmed by 0 bases and J by 3 bases, leaving 17 bases between them. This CDR3 is CAWSVSSFGVKETQYF. CDR3 nucleotides: TGTGCCTGGAGTGTATCTTCTTTCGGGGTTAAAGAGACCCAGTACTTC.

The chain couples TRBV6-2 or TRBV6-3 to TRBJ1-5; D may be TRBD1 (5 bases). Germline V gives CDR1 MNHEY, CDR2 SVGEGT. This CDR3 has 15 amino acids. V shed 2 bases and J shed 2 bases, with 10 bases lying between them. The CDR3 nucleotides are TGTGCCAGCAGTTACACAGGTTTGGGCAATCAGCCCCAGCATTTT. This gives the protein CASSYTGLGNQPQHF.

The chain uses TRBV29-1 and TRBJ1-5; D uncertain. The germline CDR1 and CDR2 sequences are SQVTM and ANQGSEA. This CDR3 region has 14 residues. The V gene lost 4 bases and the J gene lost 2 bases, with 12 bases spanning the gap. The CDR3 DNA reads TGCAGCGTTGTTTCCGGGGATGGCAATCAGCCCCAGCATTTT. Its protein is CSVVSGDGNQPQHF.

This sequence joins TRBV18 and TRBJ2-6, with 9 bases lining up with TRBD1. V lost 2 bases, J lost 1 base, and 6 bases stayed unmatched. This CDR3 spans 18 amino acids. Germline assignment: CDR1 KGHSH and CDR2 LQKENI. This CDR3 reads CASSPDTDRGSGANVLTF. The CDR3 nucleotides read TGTGCCAGCTCACCAGATACGGACAGGGGATCTGGGGCCAACGTCCTGACTTTC. The full variable domain, with the rest looked up from reference TRBV18 and TRBJ2-6, is NAGVMQNPRHLVRRRGQEARLRCSPMKGHSHVYWYRQLPEEGLKFMVYLQKENIIDESGMPKERFSAEFPKEGPSILRIQQVVRGDSAAYFCASSPDTDRGSGANVLTFGAGSRLTVL.

The CDR3 nucleotides are TGTGCCAGCAGCTCTCCACTAGCGGGCAACTACAATGAGCAGTTCTTC. This encodes CASSSPLAGNYNEQFF. The chain has TRBV9 and TRBJ2-1, with 9 bases lining up with TRBD2. CDR1 is SGDLS, CDR2 YYNGEE, per germline. The CDR3 length is 16 residues. V shed 4 bases and J 3 bases; nucleotides not matched to a gene: 8.

The chain carries TRBV24-1 and TRBJ1-2, with no clear D. The V end lost 6 bases, the J end lost 4 bases, and 14 bases lay between the germline ends. CDR1 is KGHDR, CDR2 SFDVKD, per germline. CDR3 length: 14 amino acids. For the CDR3, the DNA is TGTGCCACCAGTCCCCGCATGGGCGCCTATGGCTACACCTTC. Translation gives CATSPRMGAYGYTF.

The V call is TRBV5-1, the J call TRBJ2-3, with a weak D call TRBD2 (5 bases). Deletions cut 4 bases from V and 2 bases from J, with 23 bases between. Germline V gene lookup returns CDR1 SGHRS and CDR2 YFSETQ. The length of the CDR3 is 18 residues. The CDR3 DNA follows: TGCGCCAGCAGCACCTCCGGACTCCTATCCGACCACACAGATACGCAGTATTTT. It specifies CASSTSGLLSDHTDTQYF.

This chain joins TRBV7-9 and TRBJ2-3; D is possibly TRBD2 (7 bases). V gave up 5 bases and J gave up 5 bases, with 17 bases separating them. The germline gives CDR1 SEHNR, CDR2 FQNEAQ (reference sequence). This CDR3 is built from 15 residues. The CDR3 here is CASSPLGGAGDTQYF. CDR3 nucleotide sequence: TGTGCCAGCAGCCCCCTGGGGGGGGCGGGAGATACGCAGTATTTT. Filled out from reference TRBV7-9 and TRBJ2-3, the complete variable domain reads DTGVSQNPRHKITKRGQNVTFRCDPISEHNRLYWYRQTLGQGPEFLTYFQNEAQLEKSRLLSDRFSAERPKGSFSTLEIQRTEQGDSAMYLCASSPLGGAGDTQYFGPGTRLTVL.

The chain uses TRBV28 and TRBJ2-5; 9 bases match TRBD1. Germline V gene data show CDR1 as MDHEN and CDR2 as SYDVKM. This CDR3 region has 15 residues. The junction had 13 bases not matched to a gene; V was cut back by 8 bases and J by 6 bases. CDR3 sequence (DNA): TGTGCCAGCTCCTCTCCGGGACAGGGCATTCAGACCCAGTACTTC. Its translation: CASSSPGQGIQTQYF.

The rearrangement uses TRBV7-6 and TRBJ1-1; D gene unclear. Trimming took off 2 bases at V and 3 bases at J, with 13 bases between the two ends. CDR3 length: 15 amino acids. Germline assignment: CDR1 SGHVS and CDR2 FNYEAQ. In nucleotides, the CDR3 is TGTGCCAGCAGCTTACGAGGGTGGGAGGACACTGAAGCTTTCTTT. This translates into CASSLRGWEDTEAFF.

The V gene is TRBV29-1, the J gene TRBJ1-1; 7 bases line up with TRBD1. The CDR3 runs 11 residues. The germline CDR1 and CDR2 sequences are SQVTM and ANQGSEA. The V gene end was trimmed by 7 bases and the J gene end by 4 bases; junction bases not matched to a gene: 3. CDR3 in amino acids: CSDRDSTEAFF. CDR3 nucleotides: TGCAGCGACAGGGACAGCACTGAAGCTTTCTTT.

V gene TRBV15 combines with J gene TRBJ1-1, with D possibly TRBD1 on 6 matching bases. The V gene lost 2 bases and the J gene lost 3 bases, with 22 bases spanning the gap. CDR3 length equals 18 residues. Germline V CDR1 and CDR2: LNHNV, YYDKDF (reference sequence). The CDR3 coding sequence is TGTGCCACCAGCAGATCACCCCCGGCGGGGGCAAGGGACACTGAAGCTTTCTTT. It translates to CATSRSPPAGARDTEAFF.

The J gene is TRBJ1-2, the V gene TRBV28; 10 bases map to TRBD1. CDR3 length equals 15 residues. Germline V gene lookup returns CDR1 MDHEN and CDR2 SYDVKM. Unmatched junction bases numbered 10, after V lost 5 bases and J lost 7 bases. The CDR3 protein is CASSPQTGGNFGYTF. The CDR3 region has the DNA TGTGCCAGCAGTCCACAGACAGGGGGCAATTTTGGCTACACCTTC.

The rearrangement links TRBV11-2 to TRBJ1-1; the D is unclear. The CDR3 sequence is 13 residues long. CDR1 is SGHAT, CDR2 FQNNGV, per germline. Trimming cost V 7 bases and J 8 bases, with 17 bases left between them. This chain's CDR3 is CASTPPPNREAFF. The CDR3 region has the DNA TGTGCCAGCACCCCTCCCCCGAACAGAGAAGCTTTCTTT.

The CDR3 DNA follows: TGTGCCAGTAGCAGCGACTTTTGGGACAGGGGATCCGGCTACACCTTC. It specifies CASSSDFWDRGSGYTF. The chain is built from TRBV19 and TRBJ1-2; TRBD1 aligns across 10 bases. The CDR3 contains 16 residues. Germline V gene lookup returns CDR1 LNHDA and CDR2 SQIVND (reference sequence). J was trimmed by 8 bases and V by 6 bases; bases with no gene match: 15.

The V and J genes are TRBV27 and TRBJ2-1; unclear D gene. The CDR3 runs to 13 residues. Looked up from germline, CDR1 is MNHEY and CDR2 is SMNVEV (reference sequence). The V gene lost 5 bases and the J gene lost 8 bases, with 13 bases spanning the gap. CDR3 residues: CASSITKWHEQFF. The CDR3 region has the DNA TGTGCCAGCAGTATAACTAAGTGGCATGAGCAGTTCTTC.

The genes are TRBV30 and TRBJ1-1; 7 nucleotides agree with TRBD1. The ends lost 2 bases at V and 3 bases at J; junction bases unmatched: 9. This CDR3 region has 15 residues. The germline gives CDR1 GTSNPN, CDR2 SVGIG (reference sequence). CDR3 bases: TGTGCCTGGAGTTCCCACACCACAGGGGACACTGAAGCTTTCTTT. It translates to CAWSSHTTGDTEAFF.

This sequence joins TRBV4-3 and TRBJ1-1, with a possible D match to TRBD1 (6 bases). Germline assignment: CDR1 LGHNA and CDR2 YSLEER. With 3 bases removed from V and 2 bases from J, the gap between germline ends came to 13 bases. The CDR3 loop spans 15 amino acids. CDR3 coding DNA: TGCGCCAGCAGCCAGAGACGGGACATAAACACTGAAGCTTTCTTT. Translating it yields CASSQRRDINTEAFF.

This clone was seen just once. The chain combines TRBV4-3 with TRBJ1-1; D unclear. The CDR3 sequence is 14 residues long. Germline V gene lookup returns CDR1 LGHNA and CDR2 YSLEER. V lost 0 bases and J lost 0, with 5 bases in between. The CDR3 protein is CASSQDNMNTEAFF. CDR3 DNA: TGCGCCAGCAGCCAAGATAACATGAACACTGAAGCTTTCTTT.

Here the CDR3 reads CASSVLGTDTQYF. The CDR3 DNA is TGCGCCAGCAGTGTCCTAGGCACAGATACGCAGTATTTT. The chain has TRBV10-1 and TRBJ2-3; D ambiguous. With 4 bases removed from V and 1 base from J, the gap between germline ends came to 6 bases. The length of the CDR3 is 13 residues. CDR1 and CDR2 from the germline V gene are WNHNN and SYGVQD (reference sequence).

J is TRBJ1-6 and V is TRBV28; no definite D call. Germline V gene lookup returns CDR1 MDHEN and CDR2 SYDVKM. Trimming stripped 6 bases from V and 7 bases from J, with 7 bases between. CDR3 length equals 12 residues. The CDR3 DNA follows: TGTGCCAGCAGCGCGGGGAATTCACCCCTCCACTTT. Translation: CASSAGNSPLHF.

The chain recombines TRBV7-9 with TRBJ1-5, with TRBD1 matching 8 bases. V lost 0 bases, J lost 5 bases, and 12 bases stayed unmatched. Germline V gives CDR1 SEHNR, CDR2 FQNEAQ (reference sequence). The CDR3 contains 18 residues. The CDR3 protein is CASSLALIGAGGDQPQHF. CDR3 nucleotide sequence: TGTGCCAGCAGCTTAGCGCTTATCGGGGCAGGGGGCGATCAGCCCCAGCATTTT.